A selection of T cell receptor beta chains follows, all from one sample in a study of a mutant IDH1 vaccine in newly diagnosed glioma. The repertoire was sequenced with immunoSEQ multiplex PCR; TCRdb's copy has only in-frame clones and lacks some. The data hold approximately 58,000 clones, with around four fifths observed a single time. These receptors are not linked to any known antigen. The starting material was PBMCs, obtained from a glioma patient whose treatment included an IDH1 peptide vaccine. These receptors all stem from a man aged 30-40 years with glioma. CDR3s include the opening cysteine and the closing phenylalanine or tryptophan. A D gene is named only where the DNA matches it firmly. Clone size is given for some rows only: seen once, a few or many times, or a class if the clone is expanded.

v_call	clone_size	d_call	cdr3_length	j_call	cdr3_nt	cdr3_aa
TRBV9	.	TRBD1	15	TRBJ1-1	TGTGCCAGCAGTTTACTACAGGGGGTGAACACTGAAGCTTTCTTT	CASSLLQGVNTEAFF
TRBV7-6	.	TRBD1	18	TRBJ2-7	TGTGCCAGCAGCCCTAGGAGCTTCCGACAGGGGGCTCGCTACGAGCAGTACTTC	CASSPRSFRQGARYEQYF
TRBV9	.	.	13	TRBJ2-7	TGTGCCAGCAGCGTCGACGGACAGCGCGAGCAGTACTTC	CASSVDGQREQYF
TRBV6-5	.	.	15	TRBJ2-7	TGTGCCAGCAGTTACACGAGACAGACTACCTACGAGCAGTACTTC	CASSYTRQTTYEQYF
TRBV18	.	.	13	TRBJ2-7	TGTGCCAGCTCACCAAAAATCCCTGGCGAGCAGTACTTC	CASSPKIPGEQYF
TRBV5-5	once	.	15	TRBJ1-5	TGTGCCAGCAGCTTGTTCCCTAATAGCAATCAGCCCCAGCATTTT	CASSLFPNSNQPQHF
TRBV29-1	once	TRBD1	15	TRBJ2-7	TGCAGCGTTGGGGACAGGGGGAAAAAGTACTACGAGCAGTACTTC	CSVGDRGKKYYEQYF
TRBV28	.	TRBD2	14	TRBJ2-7	TGTGCCAGCAGCCCAGCGGGGGCGGTCTACGAGCAGTACTTC	CASSPAGAVYEQYF
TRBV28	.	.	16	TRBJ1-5	TGTGCCAGCAGTCGATCGTCTTCTGATAGCAATCAGCCCCAGCATTTT	CASSRSSSDSNQPQHF
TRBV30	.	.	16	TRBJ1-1	TGTGCCTCCCGGGGGGGGAACCGGCTGTCGAACACTGAAGCTTTCTTT	CASRGGNRLSNTEAFF
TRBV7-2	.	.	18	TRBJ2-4	TGTGCCAGCAGCTTAGTTGGCGTGACAGGAAAGGGTCAAAACATTCAGTACTTC	CASSLVGVTGKGQNIQYF
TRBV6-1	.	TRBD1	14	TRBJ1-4	TGTGCCAGCAGTGGGGGACAGGGGGCTGAAAAACTGTTTTTT	CASSGGQGAEKLFF
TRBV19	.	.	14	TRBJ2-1	TGTGCCAGTAGTTTAACCCGGACACGAAATGAGCAGTTCTTC	CASSLTRTRNEQFF
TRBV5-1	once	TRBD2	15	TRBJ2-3	TGCGCCAGCAGCACCGGCGGGGGTGGAGAGGGTACGCAGTATTTT	CASSTGGGGEGTQYF
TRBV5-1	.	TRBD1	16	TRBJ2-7	TGCGCCAGCAGGTCCCCAACCGGGACAGGGTTCTACGAGCAGTACTTC	CASRSPTGTGFYEQYF
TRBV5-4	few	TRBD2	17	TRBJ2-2	TGTGCCAGCAGCCCGGGACTAGCGGGAGCGAACACCGGGGAGCTGTTTTTT	CASSPGLAGANTGELFF
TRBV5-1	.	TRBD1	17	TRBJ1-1	TGCGCCAGCAGCCCGAGGACAGGAAGAAGGATGAACACTGAAGCTTTCTTT	CASSPRTGRRMNTEAFF
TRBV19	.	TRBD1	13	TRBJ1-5	TGTGCCAGTAGGGACAGGGATAATCAGCCCCAGCATTTT	CASRDRDNQPQHF
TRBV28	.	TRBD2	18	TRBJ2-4	TGTGCCAGCAGTCGGGCGGGACTAGACCCCACCACCAAAAACATTCAGTACTTC	CASSRAGLDPTTKNIQYF
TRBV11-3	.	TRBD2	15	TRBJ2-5	TGTGCCAGCAGCCAAAGCGGGGGGGCGGAAGAGACCCAGTACTTC	CASSQSGGAEETQYF
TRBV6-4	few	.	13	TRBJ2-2	TGTGCCAGCAGTGACGCGGAAACCGGGGAGCTGTTTTTT	CASSDAETGELFF
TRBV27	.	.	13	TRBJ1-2	TGTGCCAGCAGTCCCCAGGGAAACTATGGCTACACCTTC	CASSPQGNYGYTF
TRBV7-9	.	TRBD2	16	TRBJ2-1	TGTGCCAGCAGCCCTACACTAGCGGGTCTATACAATGAGCAGTTCTTC	CASSPTLAGLYNEQFF
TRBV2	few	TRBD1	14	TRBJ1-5	TGTGCCAGCAGGAAAAGGGACAGGGCTCAGCCCCAGCATTTT	CASRKRDRAQPQHF
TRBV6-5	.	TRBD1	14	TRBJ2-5	TGTGCCAGCACCACCATCAGGGGGCGGGAGACCCAGTACTTC	CASTTIRGRETQYF
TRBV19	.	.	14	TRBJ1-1	TGTGCCAGTAGTTACGCATTATCAAACACTGAAGCTTTCTTT	CASSYALSNTEAFF
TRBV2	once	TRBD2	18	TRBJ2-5	TGTGCCAGCAGTGTCCGGAGACTAGCGGGGGCATCGGGGGAGACCCAGTACTTC	CASSVRRLAGASGETQYF
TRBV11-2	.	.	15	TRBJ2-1	TGTGCCAGCAGCCCAGCGGCAGGGCGGCACAATGAGCAGTTCTTC	CASSPAAGRHNEQFF
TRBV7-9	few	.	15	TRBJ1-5	TGTGCCAGCAGCTACCCCGGGGATAGCAATCAGCCCCAGCATTTT	CASSYPGDSNQPQHF
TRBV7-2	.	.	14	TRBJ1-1	TGTGCCAGCAGCGTTCTCAGGGGGAACACTGAAGCTTTCTTT	CASSVLRGNTEAFF
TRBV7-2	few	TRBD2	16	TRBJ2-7	TGTGCCAGCAGCTTAGGCGTGGGGGGGTTCTCCTACGAGCAGTACTTC	CASSLGVGGFSYEQYF
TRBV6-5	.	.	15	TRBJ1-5	TGTGCCGCAAATGCCAGGAGTCATGGCAATCAGCCCCAGCATTTT	CAANARSHGNQPQHF
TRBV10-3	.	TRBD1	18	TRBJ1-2	TGTGCCATCAGTGAGCTGGGACAGGGGCCTTCCCCGGTCTATGGCTACACCTTC	CAISELGQGPSPVYGYTF
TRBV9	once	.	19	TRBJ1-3	TGTGCCAGCAGCGTAGGAGGGGACGCAGGCCCACGTTCTGGAAACACCATATATTTT	CASSVGGDAGPRSGNTIYF
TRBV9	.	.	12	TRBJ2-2	TGTGCCAGCAGCGCAAACACCGGGGAGCTGTTTTTT	CASSANTGELFF
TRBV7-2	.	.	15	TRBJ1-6	TGTGCCAGCAGCTTACTCCGGGGCATAAATTCACCCCTCCACTTT	CASSLLRGINSPLHF
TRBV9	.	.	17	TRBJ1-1	TGTGCCAGCAGCGTAGGCCCTATCGGGGGGGCTAACACTGAAGCTTTCTTT	CASSVGPIGGANTEAFF
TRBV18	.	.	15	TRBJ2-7	TGTGCCAGCTCACCACCAAGGGGCGCGGCGACCGAGCAGTACTTC	CASSPPRGAATEQYF
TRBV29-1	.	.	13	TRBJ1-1	TGCAGCGTTGCCAGGGGCACAAACACTGAAGCTTTCTTT	CSVARGTNTEAFF
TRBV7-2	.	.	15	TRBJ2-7	TGTGCCAGCAGCAACCAGGCAGGCGGGCCCTACGAGCAGTACTTC	CASSNQAGGPYEQYF
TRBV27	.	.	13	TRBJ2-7	TGTGCCAGCAGTCGCGGAAGGGCCTACGAGCAGTACTTC	CASSRGRAYEQYF
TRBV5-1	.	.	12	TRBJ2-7	TGCGCCAGCAGCACGGGCGCGAGCGAGCAGTACTTC	CASSTGASEQYF
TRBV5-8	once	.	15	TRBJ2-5	TGTGCCAGCAATAAGGGCAGCCTAACCAAAGAGACCCAGTACTTC	CASNKGSLTKETQYF
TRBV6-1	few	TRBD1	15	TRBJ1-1	TGTGCCAGCAGTTTACTACAGGGGGTGAACACTGAAGCTTTCTTT	CASSLLQGVNTEAFF
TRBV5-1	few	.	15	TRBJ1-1	TGCGCCAGCAGCTTGTCGTGGGGCCTGAACACTGAAGCTTTCTTT	CASSLSWGLNTEAFF
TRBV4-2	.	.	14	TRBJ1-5	TGTGCCAGCAGCATTACAGGGTACAATCAGCCCCAGCATTTT	CASSITGYNQPQHF
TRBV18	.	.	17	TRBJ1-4	TGTGCCAGCTCACTCCCCGGGACGGCGCCAACTAATGAAAAACTGTTTTTT	CASSLPGTAPTNEKLFF
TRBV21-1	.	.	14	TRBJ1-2	TGTGCCAGCAGCGTGGCAGGGTCTAACTATGGCTACACCTTC	CASSVAGSNYGYTF
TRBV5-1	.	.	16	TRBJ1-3	TGCGCCAGCAGCTTGACAGAAACCTACTCTGGAAACACCATATATTTT	CASSLTETYSGNTIYF
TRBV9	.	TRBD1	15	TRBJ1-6	TGTGCCAGCAGCGCTACAGGGGAAGGGAATTCACCCCTCCACTTT	CASSATGEGNSPLHF